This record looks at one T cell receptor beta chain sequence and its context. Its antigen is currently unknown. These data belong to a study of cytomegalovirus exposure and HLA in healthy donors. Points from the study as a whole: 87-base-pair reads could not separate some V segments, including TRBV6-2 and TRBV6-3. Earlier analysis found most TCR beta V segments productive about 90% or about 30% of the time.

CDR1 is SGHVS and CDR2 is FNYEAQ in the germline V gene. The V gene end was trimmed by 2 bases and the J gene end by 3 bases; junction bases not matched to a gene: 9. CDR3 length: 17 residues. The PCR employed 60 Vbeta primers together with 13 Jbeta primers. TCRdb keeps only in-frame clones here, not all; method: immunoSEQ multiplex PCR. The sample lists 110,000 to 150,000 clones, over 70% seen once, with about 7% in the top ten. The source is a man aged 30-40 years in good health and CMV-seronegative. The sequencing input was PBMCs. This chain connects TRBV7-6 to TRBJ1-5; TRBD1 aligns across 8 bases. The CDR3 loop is CASSLIPRRGHNQPQHF. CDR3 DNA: TGTGCCAGCAGCTTAATTCCCCGCAGGGGGCACAATCAGCCCCAGCATTTT.